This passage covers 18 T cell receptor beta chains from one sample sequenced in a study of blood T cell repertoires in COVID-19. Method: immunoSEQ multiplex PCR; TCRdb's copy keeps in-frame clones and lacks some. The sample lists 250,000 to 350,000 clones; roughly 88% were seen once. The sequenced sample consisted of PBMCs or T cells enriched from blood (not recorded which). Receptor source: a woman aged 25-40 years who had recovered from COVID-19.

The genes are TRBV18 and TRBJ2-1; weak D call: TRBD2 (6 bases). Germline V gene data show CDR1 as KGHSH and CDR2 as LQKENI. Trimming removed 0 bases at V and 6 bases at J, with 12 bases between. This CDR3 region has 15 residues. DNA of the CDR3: TGTGCCAGCTCACCACCGTCGGGACTGGGCAATGAGCAGTTCTTC. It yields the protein CASSPPSGLGNEQFF.

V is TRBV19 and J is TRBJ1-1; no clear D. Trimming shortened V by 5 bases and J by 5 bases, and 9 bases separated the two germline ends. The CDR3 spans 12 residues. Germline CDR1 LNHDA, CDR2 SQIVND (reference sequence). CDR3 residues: CASSHSGTEAFF. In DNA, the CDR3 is TGTGCCAGTAGTCATAGCGGGACTGAAGCTTTCTTT.

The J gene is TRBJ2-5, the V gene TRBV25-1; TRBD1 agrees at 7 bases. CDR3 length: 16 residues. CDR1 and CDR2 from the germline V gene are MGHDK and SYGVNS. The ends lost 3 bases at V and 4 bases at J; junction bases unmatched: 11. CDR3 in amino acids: CASSDQKTGPGETQYF. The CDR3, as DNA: TGTGCCAGCAGTGACCAAAAGACAGGGCCTGGAGAGACCCAGTACTTC.

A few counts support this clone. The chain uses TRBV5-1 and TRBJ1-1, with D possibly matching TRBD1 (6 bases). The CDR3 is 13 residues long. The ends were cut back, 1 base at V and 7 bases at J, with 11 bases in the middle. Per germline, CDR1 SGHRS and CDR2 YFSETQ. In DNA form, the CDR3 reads TGCGCCAGCAGCTTGAATCAGGGGAGTGAAGCTTTCTTT. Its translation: CASSLNQGSEAFF. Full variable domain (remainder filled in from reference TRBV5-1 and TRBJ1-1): KAGVTQTPRYLIKTRGQQVTLSCSPISGHRSVSWYQQTPGQGLQFLFEYFSETQRNKGNFPGRFSGRQFSNSRSEMNVSTLELGDSALYLCASSLNQGSEAFFGQGTRLTVV.

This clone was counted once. CDR3 DNA sequence: TGTGCCATCAGTGCAGACAGGGGAGGAAACACCATATATTTT. Amino acids: CAISADRGGNTIYF. The chain uses TRBV10-3 and TRBJ1-3; TRBD1 agrees at 8 bases. V gave up 4 bases and J gave up 4 bases; unmatched junction bases: 3. Germline lookup yields CDR1 ENHRY and CDR2 SYGVKD. The CDR3 sequence is 14 residues long.

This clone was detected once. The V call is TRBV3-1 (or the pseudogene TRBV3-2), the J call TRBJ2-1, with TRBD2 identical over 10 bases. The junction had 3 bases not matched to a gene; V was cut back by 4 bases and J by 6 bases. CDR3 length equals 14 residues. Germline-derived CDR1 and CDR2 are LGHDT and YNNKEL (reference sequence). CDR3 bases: TGTGCCAGCAGCCCCAAGCGGGGGGGCAATGAGCAGTTCTTC. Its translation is CASSPKRGGNEQFF.

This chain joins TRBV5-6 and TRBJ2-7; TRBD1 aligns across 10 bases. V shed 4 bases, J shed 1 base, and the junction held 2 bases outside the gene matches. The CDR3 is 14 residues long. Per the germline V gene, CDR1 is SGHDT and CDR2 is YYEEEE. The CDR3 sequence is CASSRDRGSYEQYF. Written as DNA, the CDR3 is TGTGCCAGCAGCCGGGACAGGGGTTCCTACGAGCAGTACTTC.

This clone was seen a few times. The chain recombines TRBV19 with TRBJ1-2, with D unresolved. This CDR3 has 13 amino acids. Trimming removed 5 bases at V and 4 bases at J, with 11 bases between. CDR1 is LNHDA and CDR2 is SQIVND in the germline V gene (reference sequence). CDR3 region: CASSSLPSYGYTF. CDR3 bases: TGTGCCAGTAGTTCCCTACCGAGCTATGGCTACACCTTC.

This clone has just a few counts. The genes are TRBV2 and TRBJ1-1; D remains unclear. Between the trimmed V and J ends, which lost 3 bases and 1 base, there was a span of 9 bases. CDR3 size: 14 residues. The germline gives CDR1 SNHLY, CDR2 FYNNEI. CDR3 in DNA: TGTGCCAGCAGTGAGTGGAGGGCGAACACTGAAGCTTTCTTT. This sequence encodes CASSEWRANTEAFF. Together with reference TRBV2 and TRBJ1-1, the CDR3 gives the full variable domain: EPEVTQTPSHQVTQMGQEVILRCVPISNHLYFYWYRQILGQKVEFLVSFYNNEISEKSEIFDDQFSVERPDGSNFTLKIRSTKLEDSAMYFCASSEWRANTEAFFGQGTRLTVV.

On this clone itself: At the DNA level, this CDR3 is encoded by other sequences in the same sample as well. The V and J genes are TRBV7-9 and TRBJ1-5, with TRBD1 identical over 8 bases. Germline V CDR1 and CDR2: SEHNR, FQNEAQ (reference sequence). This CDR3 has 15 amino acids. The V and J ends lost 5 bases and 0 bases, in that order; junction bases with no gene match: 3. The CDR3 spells CASSRGQGSNQPQHF. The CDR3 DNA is TGTGCCAGCAGCCGTGGACAGGGTAGCAATCAGCCCCAGCATTTT.

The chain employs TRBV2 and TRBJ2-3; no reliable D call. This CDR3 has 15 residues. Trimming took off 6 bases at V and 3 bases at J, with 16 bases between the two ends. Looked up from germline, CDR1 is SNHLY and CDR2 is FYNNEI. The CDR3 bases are TGTGCCAGCAGGCCGGCGGCCGCGAGGACAGATACGCAGTATTTT. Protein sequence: CASRPAAARTDTQYF.

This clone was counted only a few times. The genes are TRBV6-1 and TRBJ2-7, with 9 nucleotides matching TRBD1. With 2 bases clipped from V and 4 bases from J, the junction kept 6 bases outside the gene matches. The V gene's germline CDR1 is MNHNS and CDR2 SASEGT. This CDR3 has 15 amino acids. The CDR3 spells CASSESGTGLYEQYF. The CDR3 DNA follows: TGTGCCAGCAGTGAATCCGGGACAGGGCTGTACGAGCAGTACTTC.

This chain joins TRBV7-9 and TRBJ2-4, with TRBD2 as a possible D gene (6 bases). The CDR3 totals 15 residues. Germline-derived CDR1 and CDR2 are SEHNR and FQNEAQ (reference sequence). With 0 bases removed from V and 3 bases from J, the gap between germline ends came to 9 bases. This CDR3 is CASSLAGEVKNIQYF. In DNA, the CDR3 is TGTGCCAGCAGCTTAGCGGGGGAGGTCAAAAACATTCAGTACTTC.

The CDR3 loop reads CASSRSADYGYTF. Here the CDR3 DNA reads TGTGCCAGTAGTAGGTCGGCGGACTATGGCTACACCTTC. The chain combines TRBV19 with TRBJ1-2; no reliable D call. Per the germline V gene, CDR1 is LNHDA and CDR2 is SQIVND (reference sequence). The CDR3 covers 13 residues. V lost 4 bases to trimming and J lost 3 bases, with 9 bases between them. Full variable domain (rest looked up from reference TRBV19 and TRBJ1-2): DGGITQSPKYLFRKEGQNVTLSCEQNLNHDAMYWYRQDPGQGLRLIYYSQIVNDFQKGDIAEGYSVSREKKESFPLTVTSAQKNPTAFYLCASSRSADYGYTFGSGTRLTVV.

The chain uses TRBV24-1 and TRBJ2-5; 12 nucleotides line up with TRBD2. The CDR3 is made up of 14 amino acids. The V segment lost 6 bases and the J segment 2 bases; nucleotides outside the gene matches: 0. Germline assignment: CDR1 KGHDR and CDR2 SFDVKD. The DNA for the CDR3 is TGTGCCACCAGTACTAGCGGGGGGCAAGAGACCCAGTACTTC. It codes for CATSTSGGQETQYF.

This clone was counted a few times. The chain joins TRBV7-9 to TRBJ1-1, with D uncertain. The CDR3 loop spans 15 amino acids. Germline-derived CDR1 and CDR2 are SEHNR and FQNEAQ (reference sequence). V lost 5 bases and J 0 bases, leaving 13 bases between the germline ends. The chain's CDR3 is CASSPPAGLNTEAFF. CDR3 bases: TGTGCCAGCAGCCCCCCCGCGGGGTTGAACACTGAAGCTTTCTTT.

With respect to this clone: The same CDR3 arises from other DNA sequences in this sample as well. DNA of the CDR3: TGTGCCACCAGCAGAGACAGTTATGGCTACACCTTC. Its translation: CATSRDSYGYTF. The J gene is TRBJ1-2, the V gene TRBV15; D uncertain. The length of the CDR3 is 12 residues. Trimming left V 0 bases short and J 5 bases short, with 4 bases between. CDR1 is LNHNV, CDR2 YYDKDF, per germline (reference sequence).

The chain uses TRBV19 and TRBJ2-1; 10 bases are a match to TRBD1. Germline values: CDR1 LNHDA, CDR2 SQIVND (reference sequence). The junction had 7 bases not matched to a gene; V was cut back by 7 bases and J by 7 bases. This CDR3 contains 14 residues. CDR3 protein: CASNRDRGSNEQFF. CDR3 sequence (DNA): TGTGCCAGTAACCGGGACAGGGGAAGTAATGAGCAGTTCTTC.